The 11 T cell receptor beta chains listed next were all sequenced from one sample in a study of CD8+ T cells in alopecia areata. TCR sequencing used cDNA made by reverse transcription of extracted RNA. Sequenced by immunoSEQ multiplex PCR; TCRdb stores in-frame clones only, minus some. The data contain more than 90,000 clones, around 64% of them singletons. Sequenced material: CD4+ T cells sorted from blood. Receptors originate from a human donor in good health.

CDR3: CASSLQGFYNSPLHF. The CDR3, as DNA: TGTGCCAGCAGCTTACAGGGTTTCTATAATTCACCCCTCCACTTT. The chain joins TRBV7-2 to TRBJ1-6; tentatively, D is TRBD1 (5 bases). CDR1 is SGHTA, CDR2 FQGNSA, per germline. The V and J ends lost 2 bases and 3 bases respectively, with 8 bases between them. The CDR3 consists of 15 residues.

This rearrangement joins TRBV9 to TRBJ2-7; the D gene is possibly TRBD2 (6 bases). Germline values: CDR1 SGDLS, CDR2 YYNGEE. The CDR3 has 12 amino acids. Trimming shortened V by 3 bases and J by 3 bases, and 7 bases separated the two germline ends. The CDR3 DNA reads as TGTGCCAGCAGCGGGGGACTCTACGAGCAGTACTTC. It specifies CASSGGLYEQYF.

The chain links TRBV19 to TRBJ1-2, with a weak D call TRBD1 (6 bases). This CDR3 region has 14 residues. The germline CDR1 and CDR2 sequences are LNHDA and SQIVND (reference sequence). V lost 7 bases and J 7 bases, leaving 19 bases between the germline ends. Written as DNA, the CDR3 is TGTGCCAGTAACGCGCAGAGGGGGTCGGGTGGCTACACCTTC. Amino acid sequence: CASNAQRGSGGYTF.

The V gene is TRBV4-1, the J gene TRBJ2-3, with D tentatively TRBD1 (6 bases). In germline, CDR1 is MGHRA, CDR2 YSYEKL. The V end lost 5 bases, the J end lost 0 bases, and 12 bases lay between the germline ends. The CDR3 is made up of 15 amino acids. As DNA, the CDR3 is TGCGCCAGCAGCGAGAGGGGGTTCAGCACAGATACGCAGTATTTT. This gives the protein CASSERGFSTDTQYF.

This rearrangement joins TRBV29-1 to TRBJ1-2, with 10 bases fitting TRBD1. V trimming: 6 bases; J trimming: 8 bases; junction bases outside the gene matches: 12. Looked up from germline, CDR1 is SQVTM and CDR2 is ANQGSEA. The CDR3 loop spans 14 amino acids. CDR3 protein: CSVLVPGQGTGYTF. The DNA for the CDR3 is TGCAGCGTCCTGGTCCCGGGACAGGGGACGGGCTACACCTTC.

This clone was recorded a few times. The CDR3 loop is CAWTVTSGVGTQYF. DNA for the CDR3: TGTGCCTGGACTGTGACTAGCGGGGTCGGGACCCAGTACTTC. The chain employs TRBV30 and TRBJ2-5, with 11 bases matching TRBD2. With V trimmed by 4 bases and J by 7 bases, 8 bases remained unmatched. The CDR3 sequence is 14 residues long. The germline V gene encodes CDR1 GTSNPN and CDR2 SVGIG (reference sequence).

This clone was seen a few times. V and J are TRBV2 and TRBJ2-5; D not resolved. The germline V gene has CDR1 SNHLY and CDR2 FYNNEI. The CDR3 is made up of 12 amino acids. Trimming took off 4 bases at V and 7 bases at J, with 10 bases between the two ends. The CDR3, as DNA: TGTGCCAGCAGTGGCGGTCGTGGGACCCAGTACTTC. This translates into CASSGGRGTQYF.

CDR3 in DNA: TGCGCCAGCAGTCCATCCCACAGGGACGATGGCTACACCTTC. Protein sequence: CASSPSHRDDGYTF. The chain joins TRBV23-1 to TRBJ1-2; a weak D match, TRBD1 (6 bases). TRBV23-1 is marked as an open reading frame, function uncertain. The CDR3 extends over 14 amino acids. V was pared by 4 bases and J by 6 bases, with 15 bases between.

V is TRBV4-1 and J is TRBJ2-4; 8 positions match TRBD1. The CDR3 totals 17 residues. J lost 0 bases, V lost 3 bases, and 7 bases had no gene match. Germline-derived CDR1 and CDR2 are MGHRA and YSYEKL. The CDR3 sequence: CASSHLGQGLAKNIQYF. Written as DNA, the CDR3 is TGCGCCAGCAGCCACCTCGGACAGGGTCTAGCCAAAAACATTCAGTACTTC.

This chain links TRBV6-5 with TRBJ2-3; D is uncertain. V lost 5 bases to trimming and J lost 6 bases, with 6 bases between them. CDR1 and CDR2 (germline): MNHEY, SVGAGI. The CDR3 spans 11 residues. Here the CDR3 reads CASSLGDTQYF. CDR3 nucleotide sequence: TGTGCCAGCAGTCTGGGTGATACGCAGTATTTT.

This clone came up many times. This chain's CDR3 is CASSQVGFLAKNIQYF. The CDR3 nucleotides read TGCGCCAGCAGCCAAGTGGGATTCCTAGCCAAAAACATTCAGTACTTC. This chain connects TRBV4-1 to TRBJ2-4; D call uncertain. The CDR3 sequence is 16 residues long. V shed 1 base and J shed 0 bases, with 10 bases lying between them. Germline loops: CDR1 MGHRA, CDR2 YSYEKL.